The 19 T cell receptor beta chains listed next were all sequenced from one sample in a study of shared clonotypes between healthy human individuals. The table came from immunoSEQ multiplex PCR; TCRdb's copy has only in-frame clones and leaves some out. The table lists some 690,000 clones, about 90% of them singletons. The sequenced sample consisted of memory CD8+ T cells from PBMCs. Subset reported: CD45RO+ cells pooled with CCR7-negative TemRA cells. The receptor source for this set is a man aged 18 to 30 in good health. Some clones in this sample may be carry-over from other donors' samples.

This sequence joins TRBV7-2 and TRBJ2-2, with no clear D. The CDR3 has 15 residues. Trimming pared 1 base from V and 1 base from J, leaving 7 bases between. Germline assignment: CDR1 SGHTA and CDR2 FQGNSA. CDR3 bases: TGTGCCAGCAGCTTAGGCCTAGGGAACACCGGGGAGCTGTTTTTT. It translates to CASSLGLGNTGELFF. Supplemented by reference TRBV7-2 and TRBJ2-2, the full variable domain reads GAGVSQSPSNKVTEKGKDVELRCDPISGHTALYWYRQSLGQGLEFLIYFQGNSAPDKSGLPSDRFSAERTGGSVSTLTIQRTQQEDSAVYLCASSLGLGNTGELFFGEGSRLTVL.

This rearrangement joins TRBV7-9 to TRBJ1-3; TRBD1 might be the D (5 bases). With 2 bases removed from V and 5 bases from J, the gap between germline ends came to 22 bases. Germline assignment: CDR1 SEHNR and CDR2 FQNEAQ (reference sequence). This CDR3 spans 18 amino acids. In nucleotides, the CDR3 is TGTGCCAGCAGCTTAAGGAAGTCGGAGGGGATAGGTCGAAACACCATATATTTT. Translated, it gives CASSLRKSEGIGRNTIYF.

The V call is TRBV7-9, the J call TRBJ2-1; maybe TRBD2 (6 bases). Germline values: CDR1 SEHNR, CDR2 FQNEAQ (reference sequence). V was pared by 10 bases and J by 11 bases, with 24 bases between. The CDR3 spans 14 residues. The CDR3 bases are TGTGCCACCCAAACCTCCGGCGGGGTTAGTCAGCAGTTCTTC. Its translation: CATQTSGGVSQQFF.

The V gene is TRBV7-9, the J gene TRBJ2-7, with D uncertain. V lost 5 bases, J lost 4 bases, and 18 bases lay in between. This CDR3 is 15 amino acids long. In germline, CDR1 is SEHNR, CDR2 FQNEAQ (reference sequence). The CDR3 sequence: CASSPDQVWSYEQYF. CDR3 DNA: TGTGCCAGCAGCCCAGACCAGGTTTGGTCGTACGAGCAGTACTTC.

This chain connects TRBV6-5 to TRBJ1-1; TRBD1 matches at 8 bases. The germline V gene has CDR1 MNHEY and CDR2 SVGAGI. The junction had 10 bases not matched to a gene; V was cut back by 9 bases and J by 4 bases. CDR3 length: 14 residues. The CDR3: CASGQGGESTEAFF. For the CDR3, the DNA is TGTGCCAGTGGACAGGGCGGTGAGAGCACTGAAGCTTTCTTT.

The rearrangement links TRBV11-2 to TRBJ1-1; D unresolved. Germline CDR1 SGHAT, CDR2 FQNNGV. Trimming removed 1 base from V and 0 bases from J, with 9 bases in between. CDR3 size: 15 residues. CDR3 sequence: CASSLAAGLNTEAFF. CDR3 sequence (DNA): TGTGCCAGCAGCTTAGCTGCGGGATTGAACACTGAAGCTTTCTTT.

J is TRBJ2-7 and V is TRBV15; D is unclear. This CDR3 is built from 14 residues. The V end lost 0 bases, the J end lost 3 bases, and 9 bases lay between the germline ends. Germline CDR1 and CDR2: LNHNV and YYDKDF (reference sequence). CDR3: CATSRESRSYEQYF. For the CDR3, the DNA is TGTGCCACCAGCAGAGAGAGCAGGAGCTACGAGCAGTACTTC.

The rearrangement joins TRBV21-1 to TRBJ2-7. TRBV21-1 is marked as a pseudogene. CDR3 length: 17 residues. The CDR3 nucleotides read TGTGCCAGCAGCCTAGGTGTAGGACCCTATCTGAGCTACGAGCAGTACTTC. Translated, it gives CASSLGVGPYLSYEQYF.

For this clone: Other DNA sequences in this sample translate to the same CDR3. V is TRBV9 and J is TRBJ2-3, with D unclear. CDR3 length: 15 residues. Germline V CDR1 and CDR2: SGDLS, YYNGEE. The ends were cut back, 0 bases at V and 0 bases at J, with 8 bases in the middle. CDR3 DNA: TGTGCCAGCAGCGTAGTGGGTAGCAGCACAGATACGCAGTATTTT. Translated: CASSVVGSSTDTQYF.

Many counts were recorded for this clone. CDR3 sequence reads: CASSYPGQGLNEQFF. DNA of the CDR3: TGTGCCAGCAGCTACCCGGGACAGGGGCTGAATGAGCAGTTCTTC. The rearrangement uses TRBV7-3 and TRBJ2-1; 10 nucleotides line up with TRBD1. Germline CDR1 is SGHTA and CDR2 is FQGTGA. CDR3 length equals 15 residues. Germline trimming cut 4 bases from V and 7 bases from J; bases unmatched to any gene: 7. The variable domain in full, completed from reference TRBV7-3 and TRBJ2-1, reads GAGVSQTPSNKVTEKGKYVELRCDPISGHTALYWYRQSLGQGPEFLIYFQGTGAADDSGLPNDRFFAVRPEGSVSTLKIQRTERGDSAVYLCASSYPGQGLNEQFFGPGTRLTVL.

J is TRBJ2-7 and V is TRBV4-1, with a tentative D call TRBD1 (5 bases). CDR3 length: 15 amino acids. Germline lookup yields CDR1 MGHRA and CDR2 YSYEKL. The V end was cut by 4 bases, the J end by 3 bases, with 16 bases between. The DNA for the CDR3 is TGCGCCAGCAGCCCCCAAGGGGCAGCCCTCTACGAGCAGTACTTC. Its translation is CASSPQGAALYEQYF.

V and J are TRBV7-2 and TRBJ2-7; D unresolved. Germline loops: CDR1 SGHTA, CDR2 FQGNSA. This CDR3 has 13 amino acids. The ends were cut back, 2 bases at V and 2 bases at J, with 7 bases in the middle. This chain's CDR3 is CASSLRQTYEQYF. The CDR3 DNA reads TGTGCCAGCAGCTTAAGGCAGACCTACGAGCAGTACTTC.

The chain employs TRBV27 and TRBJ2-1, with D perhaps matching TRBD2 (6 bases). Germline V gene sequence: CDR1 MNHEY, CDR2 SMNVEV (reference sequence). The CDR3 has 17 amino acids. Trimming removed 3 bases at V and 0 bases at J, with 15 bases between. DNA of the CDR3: TGTGCCAGCAGTTTGAGAGGACGGGAGAGCTCCTACAATGAGCAGTTCTTC. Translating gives CASSLRGRESSYNEQFF.

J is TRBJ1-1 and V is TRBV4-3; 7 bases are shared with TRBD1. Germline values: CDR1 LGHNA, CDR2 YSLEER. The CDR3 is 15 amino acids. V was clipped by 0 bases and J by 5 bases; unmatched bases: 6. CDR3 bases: TGCGCCAGCAGCCAAGATTACAGGGGCTCGACTGAAGCTTTCTTT. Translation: CASSQDYRGSTEAFF.

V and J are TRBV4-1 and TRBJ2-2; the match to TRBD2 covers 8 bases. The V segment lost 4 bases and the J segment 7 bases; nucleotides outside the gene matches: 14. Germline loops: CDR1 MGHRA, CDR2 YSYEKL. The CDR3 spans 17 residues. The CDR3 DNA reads TGCGCCAGCAGCCCGCAAAGCGGGAGAGGTTTAGGCGGGGAGCTGTTTTTT. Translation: CASSPQSGRGLGGELFF.

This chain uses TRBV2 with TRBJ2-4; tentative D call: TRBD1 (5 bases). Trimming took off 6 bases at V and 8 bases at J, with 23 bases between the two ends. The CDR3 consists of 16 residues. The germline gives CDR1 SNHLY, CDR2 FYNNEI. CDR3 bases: TGTGCCAGCAGCCCCTCCCGACAGCCAGGAAGGGACATTCAGTACTTC. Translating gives CASSPSRQPGRDIQYF.

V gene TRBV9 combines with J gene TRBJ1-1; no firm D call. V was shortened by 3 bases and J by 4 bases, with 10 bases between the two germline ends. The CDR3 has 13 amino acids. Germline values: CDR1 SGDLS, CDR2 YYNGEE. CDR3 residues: CASSDSWGTEAFF. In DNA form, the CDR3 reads TGTGCCAGCAGCGACAGTTGGGGCACTGAAGCTTTCTTT.

The CDR3 here is CTSSPRSLLDTQYF. The CDR3 DNA reads TGCACCAGCAGCCCTCGTAGCCTTCTGGATACGCAGTATTTT. V gene TRBV1 combines with J gene TRBJ2-3; the table's D call, TRBD2, was not checked against the DNA. TRBV1 is reported as a pseudogene. The length of the CDR3 is 14 residues.

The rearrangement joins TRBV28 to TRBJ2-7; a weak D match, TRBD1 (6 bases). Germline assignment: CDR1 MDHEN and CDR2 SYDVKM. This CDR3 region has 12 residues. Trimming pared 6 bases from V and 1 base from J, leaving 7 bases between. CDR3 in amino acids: CASRTGSYEQYF. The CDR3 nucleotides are TGTGCCAGCAGGACAGGTTCCTACGAGCAGTACTTC.